These T cell receptor beta chains were read from a single sample in a study of blood T cell repertoires in COVID-19. The repertoire was sequenced with immunoSEQ multiplex PCR; TCRdb's copy has only in-frame clones and lacks some. The repertoire holds fewer than 700,000 clones, with approximately 88% as singletons. The sequencing sample was made of peripheral blood. These receptors came from a woman aged 45-59 years with COVID-19, enrolled during active disease. The CDR3 runs from the conserved cysteine through the conserved F or W. D genes are given only for firm matches. Only part of the rows carry a size: once, few, many, or a class if the clone is expanded.

d_call,clone_size,j_call,v_call,cdr3_nt,cdr3_aa
TRBD1,once,TRBJ2-6,TRBV2,TGTGCCAGCAGGCTGGGACAGTATCTTCGTGGGGCCTCTGGGGCCAACGTCCTGACTTTC,CASRLGQYLRGASGANVLTF
-,-,TRBJ2-3,TRBV7-9,TGTGCCAGCAGCTTACTAGCGAACCCGGAAGATACGCAGTATTTT,CASSLLANPEDTQYF
TRBD1,-,TRBJ2-7,TRBV6-1,TGTGCCAGCAGTGCGAGACAGGGTTCTTTACCGTACGAGCAGTACTTC,CASSARQGSLPYEQYF
TRBD2,-,TRBJ2-1,TRBV3-1/TRBV3-2,TGTGCCAGCAGCCAAGAAGGCGGAGGGCTAGGGAGGGATGAGCAGTTCTTC,CASSQEGGGLGRDEQFF
-,few,TRBJ1-6,TRBV28,TGTGCCAGCAGTTTACAGGGATATTCACCCCTCCACTTT,CASSLQGYSPLHF
-,-,TRBJ1-2,TRBV30,TGTGCCTGGAGTGTACTAAGGGGGATGGAAGGCTACACCTTC,CAWSVLRGMEGYTF
-,once,TRBJ1-4,TRBV2,TGTGCCAGCAGTGATGGGACACCTAATGAGGGGGTGTTTTTT,CASSDGTPNEGVFF
TRBD2,-,TRBJ2-2,TRBV5-1,TGCGCCAGCAGCCCCCGGCGGAACGTGGTAGCGGGGGGCCAGAGGAACACCGGGGAGCTGTTTTTT,CASSPRRNVVAGGQRNTGELFF
TRBD2,-,TRBJ2-7,TRBV6-1,TGTGCCAGCAGTGAAGAAACTAGCGGCTACTACGAGCAGTACTTC,CASSEETSGYYEQYF
TRBD1,-,TRBJ2-1,TRBV5-6,TGTGCCAGCAGCCACGGGACAGCATACAATGAGCAGTTCTTC,CASSHGTAYNEQFF
-,-,TRBJ1-1,TRBV10-3,TGTGCCATCACGGCGGGGGAGGCCAGAATGAACACTGAAGCTTTCTTT,CAITAGEARMNTEAFF
TRBD2,-,TRBJ2-7,TRBV27,TGTGCCAGCAGTTTGGGGGAGGGGTACCCCTTCCACTACGAGCAGTACTTC,CASSLGEGYPFHYEQYF
TRBD1,-,TRBJ1-5,TRBV19,TGTGCCAGTAGTAAAGAGACAGGGGGCGCGGTCGGTCAGCCCCAGCATTTT,CASSKETGGAVGQPQHF
-,-,TRBJ2-1,TRBV5-6,TGTGCCAGCAGCTTTGGAGGGGTTGAGCAGTTCTTC,CASSFGGVEQFF
TRBD2,-,TRBJ2-2,TRBV6-5,TGTGCCGCTAGCGGGGGGCTGGACACCGGGGAGCTGTTTTTT,CAASGGLDTGELFF
TRBD2,-,TRBJ2-1,TRBV19,TGTGCCAGTAGCTGGCTAGCGGGGGGACCAGGCGATGAGCAGTTCTTC,CASSWLAGGPGDEQFF
TRBD2,-,TRBJ2-1,TRBV7-2,TGTGCCAGCAGCTCGGGGGGGCGTTCGGATGAGCAGTTCTTC,CASSSGGRSDEQFF
-,-,TRBJ1-3,TRBV11-2,TGTGCCAGCAGCCTCAGCAGGGGAAACACCATATATTTT,CASSLSRGNTIYF
TRBD2,-,TRBJ2-1,TRBV4-2,TGTGCCAGCAGCCAAGAACCGGGGGGGAGCTCCTACAATGAGCAGTTCTTC,CASSQEPGGSSYNEQFF
-,-,TRBJ1-3,TRBV7-2,TGTGCCAGCAGCTTAGAAGCTAGCTCTGGAAACACCATATATTTT,CASSLEASSGNTIYF
TRBD1,-,TRBJ1-6,TRBV9,TGTGCCAGCAGCGCCCGGACAGGGTTTAATTCACCCCTCCACTTT,CASSARTGFNSPLHF
TRBD1,-,TRBJ1-4,TRBV19,TGTGCCAGTAGTATAGCCACAGGGGGCCGCGAAAAACTGTTTTTT,CASSIATGGREKLFF
-,-,TRBJ1-5,TRBV4-2,TGTGCCAGCAGCCAAGTGGTGGAAGAGGTCCAGCATTTT,CASSQVVEEVQHF
-,once,TRBJ1-3,TRBV30,TGTGCCTGGAGTCCCTATCTCGGAAACACCATATATTTT,CAWSPYLGNTIYF
TRBD1,-,TRBJ1-5,TRBV28,TGTGCCAGCAGTCCGGACAGGGAGGATCAGCCCCAGCATTTT,CASSPDREDQPQHF
-,-,TRBJ2-3,TRBV5-5,TGTGCCAGCAGCTTCCTCCGACAGGCAGATACGCAGTATTTT,CASSFLRQADTQYF
-,-,TRBJ1-5,TRBV7-9,TGTGCCAGCAGCCCGACAGGATTGGGCAATCAGCCCCAGCATTTT,CASSPTGLGNQPQHF
-,-,TRBJ2-1,TRBV15,TGTGCCACCAGCAGAGAATTGGAGTACAATGAGCAGTTCTTC,CATSRELEYNEQFF
-,-,TRBJ1-5,TRBV19,TGTGCCAGTAAGACAGGAAGGGTCGACAATCAGCCCCAGCATTTT,CASKTGRVDNQPQHF
-,-,TRBJ1-4,TRBV2,TGTGCCAGCAACCTACCCGGGAGGAGGTTACAGAATGAAAAACTGTTTTTT,CASNLPGRRLQNEKLFF
-,-,TRBJ1-5,TRBV12-3/TRBV12-4,TGTGCCAGCAGTTCGACAGGAGGTCAGCCCCAGCATTTT,CASSSTGGQPQHF
-,-,TRBJ2-7,TRBV6-5,TGTGCCAGCAATAGTCCCCGGAGTCCCTACGAGCAGTACTTC,CASNSPRSPYEQYF
-,-,TRBJ2-5,TRBV4-1,TGCGCCAGCAGCCAAGATGCAGGTGGCTTTCAAGAGACCCAGTACTTC,CASSQDAGGFQETQYF
TRBD1,-,TRBJ1-1,TRBV5-5,TGTGCCAGCAGCTTTAGGGACAGGGGAACTGAAGCTTTCTTT,CASSFRDRGTEAFF
-,-,TRBJ1-1,TRBV5-4,TGTGCCAGCAGCTTGCTAGGGAGCGCTGAAGCTTTCTTT,CASSLLGSAEAFF
TRBD1,-,TRBJ1-6,TRBV11-2,TGTGCCAGCAGCTTATACCCAGGGGGCAATTCACCCCTCCACTTT,CASSLYPGGNSPLHF
TRBD1,-,TRBJ1-2,TRBV2,TGTGCCAGCAGTCCGGGACAGGGGGGTTGGGGCTACACCTTC,CASSPGQGGWGYTF
-,-,TRBJ1-4,TRBV19,TGTGCCAGTACTCAGGGGAACGGAAAACTGTTTTTT,CASTQGNGKLFF
-,-,TRBJ1-3,TRBV3-1/TRBV3-2,TGTGCCAGCAGCGCCGGGACACGCTCTGGAAACACCATATATTTT,CASSAGTRSGNTIYF
-,-,TRBJ1-1,TRBV6-2/TRBV6-3,TGTGCCAGCAGTTACGGCAGTTCAAACACTGAAGCTTTCTTT,CASSYGSSNTEAFF
TRBD2,-,TRBJ2-3,TRBV10-2,TGCGCCAGCAAAATTACCGGGACTAGTGGAGGTGATACGCAGTATTTT,CASKITGTSGGDTQYF
-,-,TRBJ1-2,TRBV30,TGTGCCTGGCTCACGGGGCGGGGCTATGGCTACACCTTC,CAWLTGRGYGYTF
-,-,TRBJ2-3,TRBV5-1,TGCGCCAGCAGCTTGGGAGGGAGAGATACGCAGTATTTT,CASSLGGRDTQYF
-,-,TRBJ1-5,TRBV19,TGTGCCAGTGAAAAGAGAGCTTATGGGGGGGAGCCCCAGCATTTT,CASEKRAYGGEPQHF
TRBD2,-,TRBJ2-4,TRBV4-1,TGCGCCAGCAGCCAAACTGCTAGCGGGGGGGCCAAAAACATTCAGTACTTC,CASSQTASGGAKNIQYF
TRBD1,once,TRBJ1-1,TRBV11-3,TGTGCCAGCAGCTTAAGGGGGCTCAGGGAAGCTTTCTTT,CASSLRGLREAFF
TRBD1,-,TRBJ1-2,TRBV19,TGTGCCAGCTGGGATTGGAGGGGGCGCCGTGGCTACACCTTC,CASWDWRGRRGYTF
TRBD1,-,TRBJ1-1,TRBV5-4,TGTGCCAGCAGCTTGGCCGGGACAGGGAGGACGAACACTGAAGCTTTCTTT,CASSLAGTGRTNTEAFF
-,-,TRBJ1-2,TRBV2,TGTGCCAGCAGTGGGGGGCAGGGGAACTATGGCTACACCTTC,CASSGGQGNYGYTF
-,-,TRBJ2-1,TRBV9,TGTGCCAGCAGCCCCCGTGATACTAGTAAAGGCTACAATGAGCAGTTCTTC,CASSPRDTSKGYNEQFF
-,once,TRBJ2-5,TRBV27,TGTGCCAGCAGACCAAGGGTGTTCCGACAGGCCCAAGAGACCCAGTACTTC,CASRPRVFRQAQETQYF
TRBD1,-,TRBJ1-1,TRBV5-4,TGTGCCAGCAGCCCCGGGACAGGGTGGGGAGGTGGTAACACTGAAGCTTTCTTT,CASSPGTGWGGGNTEAFF
TRBD1,-,TRBJ1-6,TRBV19,TGTGCCAGTAGCGGACAGGTCGATTCACCCCTCCACTTT,CASSGQVDSPLHF